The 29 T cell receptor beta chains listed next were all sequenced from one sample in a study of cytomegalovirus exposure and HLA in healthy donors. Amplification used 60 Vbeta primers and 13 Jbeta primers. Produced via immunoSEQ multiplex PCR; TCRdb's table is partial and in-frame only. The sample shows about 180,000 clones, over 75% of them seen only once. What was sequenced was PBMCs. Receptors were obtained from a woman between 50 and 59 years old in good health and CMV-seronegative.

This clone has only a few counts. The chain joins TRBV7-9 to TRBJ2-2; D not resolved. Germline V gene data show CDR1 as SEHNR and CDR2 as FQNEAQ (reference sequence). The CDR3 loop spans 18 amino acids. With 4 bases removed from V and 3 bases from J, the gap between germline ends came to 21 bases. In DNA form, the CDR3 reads TGTGCCAGCAGCTCACCCCCGGTTCGGTCCTTGGACACCGGGGAGCTGTTTTTT. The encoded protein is CASSSPPVRSLDTGELFF.

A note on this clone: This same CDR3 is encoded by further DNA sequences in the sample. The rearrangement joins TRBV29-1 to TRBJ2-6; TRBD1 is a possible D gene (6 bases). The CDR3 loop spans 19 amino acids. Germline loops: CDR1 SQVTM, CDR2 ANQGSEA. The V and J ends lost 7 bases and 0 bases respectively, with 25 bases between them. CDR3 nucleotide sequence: TGCAGCGCCGATCTAGGGGAAAGGACAGTCCTCTCTGGGGCCAACGTCCTGACTTTC. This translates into CSADLGERTVLSGANVLTF.

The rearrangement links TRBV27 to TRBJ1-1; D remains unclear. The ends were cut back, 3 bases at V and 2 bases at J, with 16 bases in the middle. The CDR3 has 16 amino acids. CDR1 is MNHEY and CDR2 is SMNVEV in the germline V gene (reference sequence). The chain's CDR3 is CASSLAGARGNTEAFF. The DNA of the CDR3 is TGTGCCAGCAGTTTGGCGGGAGCGCGGGGAAACACTGAAGCTTTCTTT.

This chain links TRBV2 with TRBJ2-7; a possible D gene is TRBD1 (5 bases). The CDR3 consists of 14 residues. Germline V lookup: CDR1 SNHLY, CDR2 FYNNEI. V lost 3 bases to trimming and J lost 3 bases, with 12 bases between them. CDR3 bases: TGTGCCAGCAGTGACGACAGAATGAGCTACGAGCAGTACTTC. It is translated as CASSDDRMSYEQYF. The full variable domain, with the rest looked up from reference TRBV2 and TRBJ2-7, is EPEVTQTPSHQVTQMGQEVILRCVPISNHLYFYWYRQILGQKVEFLVSFYNNEISEKSEIFDDQFSVERPDGSNFTLKIRSTKLEDSAMYFCASSDDRMSYEQYFGPGTRLTVT.

CDR3 loop: CASSLAFGGGSYEQYF. The CDR3 coding sequence is TGTGCCAGCAGCTTAGCGTTTGGGGGGGGGAGCTACGAGCAGTACTTC. The gene calls are TRBV7-9 and TRBJ2-7; 7 nucleotides match TRBD2. Germline assignment: CDR1 SEHNR and CDR2 FQNEAQ (reference sequence). After removal of 0 bases from V and 3 bases from J, the junction contained 8 bases not matched to a gene. This CDR3 spans 16 amino acids.

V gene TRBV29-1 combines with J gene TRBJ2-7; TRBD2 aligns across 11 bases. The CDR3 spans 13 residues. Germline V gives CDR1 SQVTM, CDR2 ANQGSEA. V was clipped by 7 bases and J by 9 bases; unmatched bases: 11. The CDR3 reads CSASRLAGHGQYF. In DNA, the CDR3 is TGCAGCGCGAGTAGACTAGCGGGACACGGGCAGTACTTC.

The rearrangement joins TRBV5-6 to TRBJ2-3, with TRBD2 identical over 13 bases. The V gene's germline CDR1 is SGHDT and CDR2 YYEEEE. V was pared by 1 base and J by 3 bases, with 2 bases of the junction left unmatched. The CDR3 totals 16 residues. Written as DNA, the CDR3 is TGTGCCAGCAGCTTGTGGACTAGCGGGAGTACAGATACGCAGTATTTT. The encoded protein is CASSLWTSGSTDTQYF.

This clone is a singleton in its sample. CDR3 DNA sequence: TGCGCCAGCAGCTTGACCCGGCTACTAGCGGGTGGGGATGAGCAGTTCTTC. This gives the protein CASSLTRLLAGGDEQFF. This sequence joins TRBV5-1 and TRBJ2-1; 9 bases align to TRBD2. The CDR3 sequence is 17 residues long. V was pared by 1 base and J by 8 bases, with 13 bases of the junction left unmatched. CDR1 and CDR2 (germline): SGHRS, YFSETQ. Filled out from reference TRBV5-1 and TRBJ2-1, the complete variable domain reads KAGVTQTPRYLIKTRGQQVTLSCSPISGHRSVSWYQQTPGQGLQFLFEYFSETQRNKGNFPGRFSGRQFSNSRSEMNVSTLELGDSALYLCASSLTRLLAGGDEQFFGPGTRLTVL.

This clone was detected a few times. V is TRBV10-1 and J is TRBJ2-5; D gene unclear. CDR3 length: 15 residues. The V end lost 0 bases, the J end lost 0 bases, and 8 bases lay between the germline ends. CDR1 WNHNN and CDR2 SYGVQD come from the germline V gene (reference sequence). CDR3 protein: CASSESNQYQETQYF. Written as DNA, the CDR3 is TGCGCCAGCAGTGAGTCGAATCAGTACCAAGAGACCCAGTACTTC.

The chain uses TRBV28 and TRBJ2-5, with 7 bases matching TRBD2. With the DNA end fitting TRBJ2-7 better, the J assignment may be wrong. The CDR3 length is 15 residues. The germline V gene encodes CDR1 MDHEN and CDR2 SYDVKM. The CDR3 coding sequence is TGTGCCAGCAGTTTAGGCCTAGCGGTCTCCTACGAGCAGTACTTC. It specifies CASSLGLAVSYEQYF.

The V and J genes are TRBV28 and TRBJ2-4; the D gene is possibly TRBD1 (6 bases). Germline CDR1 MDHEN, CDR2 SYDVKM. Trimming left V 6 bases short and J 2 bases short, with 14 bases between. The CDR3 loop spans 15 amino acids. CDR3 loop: CASRGTGTSKNIQYF. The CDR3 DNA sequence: TGTGCCAGCAGGGGGACCGGGACATCCAAAAACATTCAGTACTTC.

The CDR3 region has the DNA TGTGCCAGCAGCTTATTGCCAGGACAGGGGTCCTACAATGAGCAGTTCTTC. Protein: CASSLLPGQGSYNEQFF. The V and J genes are TRBV7-8 and TRBJ2-1; the match to TRBD1 covers 9 bases. The trim removed 2 bases at V and 1 base at J, leaving 6 bases unmatched. The CDR3 has 17 amino acids. CDR1 and CDR2 from the germline V gene are SGHVS and FQNEAQ. Full variable domain (remainder filled in from reference TRBV7-8 and TRBJ2-1): GAGVSQSPRYKVAKRGQDVALRCDPISGHVSLFWYQQALGQGPEFLTYFQNEAQLDKSGLPSDRFFAERPEGSVSTLKIQRTQQEDSAVYLCASSLLPGQGSYNEQFFGPGTRLTVL.

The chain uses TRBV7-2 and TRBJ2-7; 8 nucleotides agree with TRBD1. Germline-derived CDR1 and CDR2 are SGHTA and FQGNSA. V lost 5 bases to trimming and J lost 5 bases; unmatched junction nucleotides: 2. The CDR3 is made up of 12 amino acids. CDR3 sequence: CASSPGGNEQYF. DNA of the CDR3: TGTGCCAGCAGCCCAGGGGGCAACGAGCAGTACTTC.

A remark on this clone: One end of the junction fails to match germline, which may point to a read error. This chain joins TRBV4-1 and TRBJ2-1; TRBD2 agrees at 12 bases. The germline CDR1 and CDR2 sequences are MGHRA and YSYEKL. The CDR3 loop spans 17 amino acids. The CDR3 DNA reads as TGCGCCAGCACCCAATACCAGACTAGCGGGAGCTCGAATGAGCAGTTCTTC. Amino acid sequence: CASTQYQTSGSSNEQFF.

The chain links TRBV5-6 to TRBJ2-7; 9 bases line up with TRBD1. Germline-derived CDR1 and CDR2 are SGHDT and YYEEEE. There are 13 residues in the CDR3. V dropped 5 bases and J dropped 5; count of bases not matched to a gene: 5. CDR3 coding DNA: TGTGCCAGCAGAAGAGGACAGGGGCACGAGCAGTACTTC. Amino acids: CASRRGQGHEQYF. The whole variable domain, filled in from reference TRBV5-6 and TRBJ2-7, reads DAGVTQSPTHLIKTRGQQVTLRCSPKSGHDTVSWYQQALGQGPQFIFQYYEEEERQRGNFPDRFSGHQFPNYSSELNVNALLLGDSALYLCASRRGQGHEQYFGPGTRLTVT.

The chain's CDR3 is CASSQGQGGGREQYF. The CDR3 nucleotides are TGTGCCAGCAGTCAGGGACAGGGGGGGGGTCGCGAGCAGTACTTC. J is TRBJ2-7 and V is TRBV2, with 11 bases matching TRBD1. Germline loops: CDR1 SNHLY, CDR2 FYNNEI. The length of the CDR3 is 15 residues. Trimming cost V 5 bases and J 6 bases; bases outside gene matches: 9.

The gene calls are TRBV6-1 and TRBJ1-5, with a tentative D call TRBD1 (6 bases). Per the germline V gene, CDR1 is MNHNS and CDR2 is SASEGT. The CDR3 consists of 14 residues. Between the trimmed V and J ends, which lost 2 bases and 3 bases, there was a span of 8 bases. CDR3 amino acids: CASSESGVNQPQHF. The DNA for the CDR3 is TGTGCCAGCAGTGAATCAGGGGTCAATCAGCCCCAGCATTTT.

CDR3 DNA sequence: TGTGCCAGTAGTGACTTGGGTAGGTACAATGAGCAGTTCTTC. Amino acids: CASSDLGRYNEQFF. This sequence joins TRBV19 and TRBJ2-1; D gene ambiguous. V was trimmed by 5 bases and J by 4 bases, leaving 12 bases between them. The CDR3 consists of 14 residues. Germline CDR1 and CDR2: LNHDA and SQIVND (reference sequence).

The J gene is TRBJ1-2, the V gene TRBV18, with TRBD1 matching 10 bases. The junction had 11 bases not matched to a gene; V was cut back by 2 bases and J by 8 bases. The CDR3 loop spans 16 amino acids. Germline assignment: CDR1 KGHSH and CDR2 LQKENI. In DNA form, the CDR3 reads TGTGCCAGCTCACCATTCAGTGGACAGGGGGGCTCGGGCTACACCTTC. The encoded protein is CASSPFSGQGGSGYTF.

As DNA, the CDR3 is TGTGCCAGCAGGGACAGCCTCTATGGCTACACCTTC. As protein: CASRDSLYGYTF. The chain is built from TRBV28 and TRBJ1-2; a possible D gene is TRBD1 (6 bases). CDR3 length: 12 residues. V was trimmed by 6 bases and J by 4 bases, leaving 9 bases between them. Germline V gives CDR1 MDHEN, CDR2 SYDVKM.

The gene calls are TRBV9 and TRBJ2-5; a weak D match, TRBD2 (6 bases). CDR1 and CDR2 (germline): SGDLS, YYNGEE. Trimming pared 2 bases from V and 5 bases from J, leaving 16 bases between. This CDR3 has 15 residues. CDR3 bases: TGTGCCAGCAGCGTCGTCGGGGGAGCAGGGGAGACCCAGTACTTC. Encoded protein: CASSVVGGAGETQYF.

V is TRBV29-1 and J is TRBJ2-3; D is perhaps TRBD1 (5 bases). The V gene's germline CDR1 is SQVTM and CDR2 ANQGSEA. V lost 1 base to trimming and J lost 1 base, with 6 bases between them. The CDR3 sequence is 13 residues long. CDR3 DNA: TGCAGCGTTGAAGCCAGGGGCACAGATACGCAGTATTTT. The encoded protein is CSVEARGTDTQYF.

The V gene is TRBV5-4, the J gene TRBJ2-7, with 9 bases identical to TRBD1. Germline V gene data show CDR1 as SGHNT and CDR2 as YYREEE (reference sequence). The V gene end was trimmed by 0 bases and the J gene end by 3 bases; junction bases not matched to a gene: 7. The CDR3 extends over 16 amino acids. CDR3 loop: CASSLGAGTGFYEQYF. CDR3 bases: TGTGCCAGCAGCTTGGGAGCCGGGACAGGGTTCTACGAGCAGTACTTC.

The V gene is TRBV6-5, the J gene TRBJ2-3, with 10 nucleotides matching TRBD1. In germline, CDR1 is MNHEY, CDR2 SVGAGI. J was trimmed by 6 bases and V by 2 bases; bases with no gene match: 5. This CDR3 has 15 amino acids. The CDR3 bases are TGTGCCAGCAGTTACAAGGGACAGGGGTTCGATACGCAGTATTTT. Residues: CASSYKGQGFDTQYF.

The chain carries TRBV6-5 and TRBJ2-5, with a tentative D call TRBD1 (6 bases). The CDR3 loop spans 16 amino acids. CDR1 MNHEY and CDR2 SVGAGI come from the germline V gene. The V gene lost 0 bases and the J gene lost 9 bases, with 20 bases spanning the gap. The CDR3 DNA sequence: TGTGCCAGCAGTTACTCGCTCGGACAGCCCGGGTGGGCCCAGTACTTC. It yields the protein CASSYSLGQPGWAQYF.

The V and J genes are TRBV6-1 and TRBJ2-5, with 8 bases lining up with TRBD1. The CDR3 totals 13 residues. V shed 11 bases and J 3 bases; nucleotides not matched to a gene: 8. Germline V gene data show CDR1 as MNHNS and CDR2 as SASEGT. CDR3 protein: CAGNQGAKETQYF. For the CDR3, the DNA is TGTGCCGGGAACCAGGGGGCTAAAGAGACCCAGTACTTC.

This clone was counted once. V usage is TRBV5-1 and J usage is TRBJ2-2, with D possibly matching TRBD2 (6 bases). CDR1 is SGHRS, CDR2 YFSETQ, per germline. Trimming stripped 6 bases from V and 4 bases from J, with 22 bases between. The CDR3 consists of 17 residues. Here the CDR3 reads CASNPQPAGTGTGELFF. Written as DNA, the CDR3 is TGCGCCAGCAACCCCCAGCCGGCAGGGACTGGCACCGGGGAGCTGTTTTTT.

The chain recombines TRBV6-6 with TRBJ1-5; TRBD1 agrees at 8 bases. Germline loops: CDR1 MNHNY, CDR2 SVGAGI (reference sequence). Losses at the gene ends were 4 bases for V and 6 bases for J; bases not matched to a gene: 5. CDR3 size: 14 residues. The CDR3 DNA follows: TGTGCCAGCAGTTTAATGGACAGGGCTCAGCCCCAGCATTTT. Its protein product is CASSLMDRAQPQHF.

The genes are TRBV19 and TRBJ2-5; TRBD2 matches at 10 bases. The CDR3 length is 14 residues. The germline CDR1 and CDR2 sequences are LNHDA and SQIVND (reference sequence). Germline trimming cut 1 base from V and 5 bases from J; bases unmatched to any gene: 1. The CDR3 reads CASSIGSGGETQYF. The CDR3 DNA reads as TGTGCCAGTAGTATAGGTAGCGGGGGGGAGACCCAGTACTTC.